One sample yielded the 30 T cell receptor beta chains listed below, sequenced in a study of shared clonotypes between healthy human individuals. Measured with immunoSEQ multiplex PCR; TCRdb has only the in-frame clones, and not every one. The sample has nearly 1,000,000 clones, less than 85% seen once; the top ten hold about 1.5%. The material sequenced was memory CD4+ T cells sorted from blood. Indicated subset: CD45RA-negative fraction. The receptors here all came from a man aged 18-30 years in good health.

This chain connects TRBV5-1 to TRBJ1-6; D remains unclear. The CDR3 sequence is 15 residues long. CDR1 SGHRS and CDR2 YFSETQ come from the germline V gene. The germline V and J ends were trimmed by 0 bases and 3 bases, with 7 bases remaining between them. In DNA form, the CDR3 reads TGCGCCAGCAGCTTGGGGGTCGGCTATAATTCACCCCTCCACTTT. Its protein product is CASSLGVGYNSPLHF. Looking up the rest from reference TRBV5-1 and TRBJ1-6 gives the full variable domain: KAGVTQTPRYLIKTRGQQVTLSCSPISGHRSVSWYQQTPGQGLQFLFEYFSETQRNKGNFPGRFSGRQFSNSRSEMNVSTLELGDSALYLCASSLGVGYNSPLHFGNGTRLTVT.

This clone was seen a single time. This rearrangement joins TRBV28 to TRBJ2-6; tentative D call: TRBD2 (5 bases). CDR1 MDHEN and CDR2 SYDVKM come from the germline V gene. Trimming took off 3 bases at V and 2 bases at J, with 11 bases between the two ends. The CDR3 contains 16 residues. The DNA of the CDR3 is TGTGCCAGCAGTTTTGGACTGAGTACTGGGGCCAACGTCCTGACTTTC. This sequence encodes CASSFGLSTGANVLTF.

The CDR3 bases are TGTGCCAGCAATAAAGTGGGACAGGGGGCCGCTGAAGCTTTCTTT. This codes for CASNKVGQGAAEAFF. This chain connects TRBV6-1 to TRBJ1-1; 12 nucleotides line up with TRBD1. In germline, CDR1 is MNHNS, CDR2 SASEGT. The CDR3 length is 15 residues. V shed 7 bases and J 6 bases; nucleotides not matched to a gene: 9.

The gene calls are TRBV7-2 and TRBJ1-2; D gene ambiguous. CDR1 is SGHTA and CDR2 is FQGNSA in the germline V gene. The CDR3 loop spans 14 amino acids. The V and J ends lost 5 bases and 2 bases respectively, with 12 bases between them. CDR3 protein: CASSPETSNYGYTF. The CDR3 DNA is TGTGCCAGCAGCCCCGAGACTTCGAACTATGGCTACACCTTC.

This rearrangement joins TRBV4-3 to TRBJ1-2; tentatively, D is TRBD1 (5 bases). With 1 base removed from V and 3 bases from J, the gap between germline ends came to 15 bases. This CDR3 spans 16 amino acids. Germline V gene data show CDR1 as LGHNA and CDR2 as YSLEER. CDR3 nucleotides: TGCGCCAGCAGCCAAGCCATATCGACAGCCTACTATGGCTACACCTTC. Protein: CASSQAISTAYYGYTF.

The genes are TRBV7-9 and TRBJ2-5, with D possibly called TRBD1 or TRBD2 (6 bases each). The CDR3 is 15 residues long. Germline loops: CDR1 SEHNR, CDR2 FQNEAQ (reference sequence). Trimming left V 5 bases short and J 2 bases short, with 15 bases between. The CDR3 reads CASSVGAGRQETQYF. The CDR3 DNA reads TGTGCCAGCAGCGTGGGGGCGGGGAGGCAAGAGACCCAGTACTTC.

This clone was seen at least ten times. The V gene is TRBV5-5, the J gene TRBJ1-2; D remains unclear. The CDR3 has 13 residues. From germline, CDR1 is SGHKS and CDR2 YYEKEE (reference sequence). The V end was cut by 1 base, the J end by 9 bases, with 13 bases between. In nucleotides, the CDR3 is TGTGCCAGCAGCTTGTCGGGTGACATAAGCTACACCTTC. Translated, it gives CASSLSGDISYTF.

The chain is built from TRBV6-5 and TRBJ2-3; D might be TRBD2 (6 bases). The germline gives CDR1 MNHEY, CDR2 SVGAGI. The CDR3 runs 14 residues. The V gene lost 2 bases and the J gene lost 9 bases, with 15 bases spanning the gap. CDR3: CASSYDGSGRTQYF. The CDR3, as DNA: TGTGCCAGCAGTTACGACGGGAGTGGGAGAACGCAGTATTTT.

The CDR3: CASSAYEGYEQYF. The CDR3 nucleotides read TGCGCCAGCAGCGCTTATGAAGGCTACGAGCAGTACTTC. The rearrangement joins TRBV10-2 to TRBJ2-7, with unresolved D. This CDR3 is 13 amino acids long. V lost 6 bases and J lost 3, with 12 bases in between. Germline values: CDR1 WSHSY, CDR2 SAAADI.

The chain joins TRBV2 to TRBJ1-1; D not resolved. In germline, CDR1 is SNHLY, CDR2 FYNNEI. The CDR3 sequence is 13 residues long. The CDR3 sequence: CASRALLNTEAFF. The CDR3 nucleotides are TGTGCGTCACGCGCGTTACTGAACACTGAAGCTTTCTTT.

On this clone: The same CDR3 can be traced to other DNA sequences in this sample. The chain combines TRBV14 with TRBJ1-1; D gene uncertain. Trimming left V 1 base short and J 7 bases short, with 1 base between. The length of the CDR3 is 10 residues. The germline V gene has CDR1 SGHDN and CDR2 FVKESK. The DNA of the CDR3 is TGTGCCAGCAGCCAAGTTGAAGCTTTCTTT. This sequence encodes CASSQVEAFF.

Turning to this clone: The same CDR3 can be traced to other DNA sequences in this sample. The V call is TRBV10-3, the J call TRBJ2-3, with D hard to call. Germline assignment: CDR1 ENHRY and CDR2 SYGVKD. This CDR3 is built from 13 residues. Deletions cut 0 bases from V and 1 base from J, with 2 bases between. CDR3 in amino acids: CAISESGTDTQYF. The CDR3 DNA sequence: TGTGCCATCAGTGAGTCGGGCACAGATACGCAGTATTTT.

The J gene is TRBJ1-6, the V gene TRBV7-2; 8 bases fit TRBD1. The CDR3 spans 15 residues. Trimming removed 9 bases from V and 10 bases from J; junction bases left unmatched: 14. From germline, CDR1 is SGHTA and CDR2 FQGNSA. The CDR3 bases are TGTGCCAGTAGATGGTCGGCAGGGGGCGAATCACCCCTCCACTTT. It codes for CASRWSAGGESPLHF.

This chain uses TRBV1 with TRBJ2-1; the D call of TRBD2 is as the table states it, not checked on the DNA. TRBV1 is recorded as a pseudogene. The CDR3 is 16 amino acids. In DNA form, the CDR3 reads TGCACCAGCAGCCAAGAGACTAGTCTTGGCGGCAATGAGCAGTTCTTC. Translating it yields CTSSQETSLGGNEQFF.

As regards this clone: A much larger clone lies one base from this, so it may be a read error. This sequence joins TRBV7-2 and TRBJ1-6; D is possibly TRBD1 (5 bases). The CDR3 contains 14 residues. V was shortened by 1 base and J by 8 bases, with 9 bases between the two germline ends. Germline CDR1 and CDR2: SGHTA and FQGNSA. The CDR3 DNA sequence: TGTGCCAGCAGCTTAGGGGGCGGGGATTCACCCCTCCACTTT. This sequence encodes CASSLGGGDSPLHF.

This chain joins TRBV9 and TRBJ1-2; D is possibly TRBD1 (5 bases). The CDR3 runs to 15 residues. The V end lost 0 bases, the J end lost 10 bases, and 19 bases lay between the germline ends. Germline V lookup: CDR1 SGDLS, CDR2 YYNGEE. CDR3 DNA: TGTGCCAGCAGCGTAGGGGGCAGCTTAACGTCACCCTACACCTTC. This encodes CASSVGGSLTSPYTF.

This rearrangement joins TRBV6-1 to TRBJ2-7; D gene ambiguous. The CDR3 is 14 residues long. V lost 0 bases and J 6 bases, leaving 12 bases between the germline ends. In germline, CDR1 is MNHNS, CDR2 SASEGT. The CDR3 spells CASSEAREWGEQYF. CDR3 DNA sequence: TGTGCCAGCAGTGAAGCAAGGGAATGGGGCGAGCAGTACTTC.

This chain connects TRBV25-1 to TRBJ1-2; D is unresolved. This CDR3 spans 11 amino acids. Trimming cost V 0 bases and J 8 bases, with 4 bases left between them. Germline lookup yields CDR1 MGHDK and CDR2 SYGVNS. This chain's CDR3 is CASSEYAGYTF. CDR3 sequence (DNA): TGTGCCAGCAGTGAATATGCCGGCTACACCTTC.

The CDR3 sequence is CASRGESSGNTIYF. Written as DNA, the CDR3 is TGTGCCAGCAGGGGGGAGAGCTCTGGAAACACCATATATTTT. The rearrangement uses TRBV6-1 and TRBJ1-3; D might be TRBD1 (5 bases). Trimming removed 6 bases from V and 0 bases from J, with 9 bases in between. Germline V lookup: CDR1 MNHNS, CDR2 SASEGT. The CDR3 totals 14 residues.

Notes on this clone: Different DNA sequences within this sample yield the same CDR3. The chain's CDR3 is CSARRETQYF. The CDR3 coding sequence is TGCAGTGCTAGGAGGGAGACCCAGTACTTC. This rearrangement joins TRBV20-1 to TRBJ2-5; unclear D gene. Trimming removed 3 bases from V and 5 bases from J, with 4 bases in between. The V gene's germline CDR1 is DFQATT and CDR2 SNEGSKA (reference sequence). The length of the CDR3 is 10 residues.

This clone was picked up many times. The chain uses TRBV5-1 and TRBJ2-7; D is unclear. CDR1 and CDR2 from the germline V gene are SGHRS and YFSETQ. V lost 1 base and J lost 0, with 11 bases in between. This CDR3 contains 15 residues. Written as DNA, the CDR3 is TGCGCCAGCAGCTTGTCAGGATTAAGCTCCTACGAGCAGTACTTC. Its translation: CASSLSGLSSYEQYF. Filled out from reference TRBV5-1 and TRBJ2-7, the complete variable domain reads KAGVTQTPRYLIKTRGQQVTLSCSPISGHRSVSWYQQTPGQGLQFLFEYFSETQRNKGNFPGRFSGRQFSNSRSEMNVSTLELGDSALYLCASSLSGLSSYEQYFGPGTRLTVT.

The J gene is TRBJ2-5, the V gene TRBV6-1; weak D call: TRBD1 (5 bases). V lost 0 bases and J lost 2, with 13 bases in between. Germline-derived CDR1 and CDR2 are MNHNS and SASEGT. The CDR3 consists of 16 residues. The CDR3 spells CASSEARQNIQETQYF. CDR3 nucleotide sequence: TGTGCCAGCAGTGAAGCTCGACAGAACATTCAAGAGACCCAGTACTTC.

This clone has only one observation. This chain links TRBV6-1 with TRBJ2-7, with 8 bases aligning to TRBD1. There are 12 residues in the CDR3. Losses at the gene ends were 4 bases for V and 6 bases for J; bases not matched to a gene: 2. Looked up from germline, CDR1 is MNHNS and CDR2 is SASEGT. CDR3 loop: CASSAQGGEQYF. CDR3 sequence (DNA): TGTGCCAGCAGTGCACAGGGGGGCGAGCAGTACTTC.

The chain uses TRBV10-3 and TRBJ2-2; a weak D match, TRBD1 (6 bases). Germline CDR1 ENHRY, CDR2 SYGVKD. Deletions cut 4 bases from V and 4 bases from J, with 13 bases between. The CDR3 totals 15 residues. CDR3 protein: CAISGPTGTTGELFF. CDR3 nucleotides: TGTGCCATCAGTGGACCTACAGGGACCACCGGGGAGCTGTTTTTT.

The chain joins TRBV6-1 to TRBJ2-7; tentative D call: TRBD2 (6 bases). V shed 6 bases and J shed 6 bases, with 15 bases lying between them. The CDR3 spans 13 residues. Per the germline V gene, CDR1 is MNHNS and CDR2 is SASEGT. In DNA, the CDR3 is TGTGCCAGCAGACCAGGGACTTACTCCGAGCAGTACTTC. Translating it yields CASRPGTYSEQYF.

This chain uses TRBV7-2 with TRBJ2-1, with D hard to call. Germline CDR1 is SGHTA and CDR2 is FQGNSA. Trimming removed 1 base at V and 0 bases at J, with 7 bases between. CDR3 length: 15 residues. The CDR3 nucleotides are TGTGCCAGCAGCTTAGAGCGCGTCTCCTACAATGAGCAGTTCTTC. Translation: CASSLERVSYNEQFF.

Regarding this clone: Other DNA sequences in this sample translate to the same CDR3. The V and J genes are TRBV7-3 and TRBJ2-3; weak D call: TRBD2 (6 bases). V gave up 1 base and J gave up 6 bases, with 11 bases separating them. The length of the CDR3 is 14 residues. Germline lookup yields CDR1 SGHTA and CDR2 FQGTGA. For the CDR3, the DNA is TGTGCCAGCAGCTTAAGTGGAGGGGTGGATACGCAGTATTTT. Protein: CASSLSGGVDTQYF.

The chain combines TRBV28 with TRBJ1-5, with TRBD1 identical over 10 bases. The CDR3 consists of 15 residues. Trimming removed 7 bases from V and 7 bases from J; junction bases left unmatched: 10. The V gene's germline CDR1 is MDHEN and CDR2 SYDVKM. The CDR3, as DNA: TGTGCCAGCAACTCCGGGACAGGGGTTCGACAGCCCCAGCATTTT. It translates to CASNSGTGVRQPQHF.

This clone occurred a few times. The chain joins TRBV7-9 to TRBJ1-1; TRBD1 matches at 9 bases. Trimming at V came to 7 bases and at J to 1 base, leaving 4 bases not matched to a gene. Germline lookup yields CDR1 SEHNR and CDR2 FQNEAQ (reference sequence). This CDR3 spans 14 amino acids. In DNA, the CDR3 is TGTGCCAGCACCCCACAGGGGGCGAACACTGAAGCTTTCTTT. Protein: CASTPQGANTEAFF.

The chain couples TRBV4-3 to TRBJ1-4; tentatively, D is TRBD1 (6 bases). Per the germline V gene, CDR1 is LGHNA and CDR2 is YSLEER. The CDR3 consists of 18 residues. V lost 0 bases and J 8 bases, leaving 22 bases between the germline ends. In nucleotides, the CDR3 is TGCGCCAGCAGCCAAGATTTTCTACTCAGGGGTACAGACGAAAAACTGTTTTTT. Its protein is CASSQDFLLRGTDEKLFF.